The source of this T cell receptor beta chain is a study of human T cells and chemical hapten exposure. TCRdb called the RACE reads again in MiXCR, with one record for every CDR3 protein. The repertoire holds roughly 380,000 distinct CDR3 sequences, with roughly 4.8% as singletons. The V end lost 3 bases, the J end lost 5 bases, and 8 bases lay between the germline ends. The CDR3 is made up of 12 amino acids. Specified time point: patch test 1, 2 weeks after DPC sensitization. Treatment given: therapeutic diphenylcyclopropenone sensitization with weekly scalp DPC. Here the sequenced sample was whole blood, taken in connection with sensitization to the hapten diphenylcyclopropenone (DPC). The chain recombines TRBV12-3 or TRBV12-4 with TRBJ2-7; D gene unclear. This sequence originates from a woman aged 50 to 60 with alopecia areata. Some clones in this sample may be carry-over from other donors' samples. The CDR3 reads CASSFGQNEQYF. DNA of the CDR3: TGTGCCAGCAGTTTTGGGCAGAACGAGCAGTACTTC.